The 3 T cell receptor beta chains below come from one sample, sequenced in a study of T cell responses to AZD1222 COVID-19 vaccine. This table comes from immunoSEQ multiplex PCR, and its TCRdb copy is limited to in-frame clones, with some not included. In the table there are 150,000 to 200,000 clones, 94% of which are singletons. The source was peripheral blood, collected on day 0 of AZD1222 vaccination. The receptors were gathered from an adult in good health.

The chain recombines TRBV6-6 with TRBJ1-2; D uncertain. Deletions cut 7 bases from V and 7 bases from J, with 16 bases between. Germline assignment: CDR1 MNHNY and CDR2 SVGAGI (reference sequence). This CDR3 is built from 13 residues. The CDR3 DNA follows: TGTGCCAGCACCCTTACTAAGGAAGGTGGCTACACCTTC. This encodes CASTLTKEGGYTF.

This chain uses TRBV10-1 with TRBJ2-1; 9 nucleotides match TRBD2. Losses at the gene ends were 4 bases for V and 1 base for J; bases not matched to a gene: 29. Germline CDR1 reads WNHNN; CDR2 reads SYGVQD (reference sequence). The CDR3 sequence is 24 residues long. CDR3 sequence (DNA): TGCGCCAGCAGTGGGACCGGGACACCTCCACCCGGGACTAGCCCACGCGAGTCCTACAATGAGCAGTTCTTC. Amino acids: CASSGTGTPPPGTSPRESYNEQFF.

This chain connects TRBV9 to TRBJ1-2, with D tentatively TRBD1 (6 bases). This CDR3 has 16 residues. Trimming cost V 4 bases and J 5 bases, with 21 bases left between them. Germline V gene lookup returns CDR1 SGDLS and CDR2 YYNGEE. This chain's CDR3 is CASSHGYRVEWYGYTF. CDR3 sequence (DNA): TGTGCCAGCAGCCACGGATACAGGGTAGAATGGTATGGCTACACCTTC.